This T cell receptor beta chain was observed in a study of a mutant IDH1 vaccine in newly diagnosed glioma. Note on this clone: Its antigen is not known.

The table came from immunoSEQ multiplex PCR; TCRdb's copy has only in-frame clones and leaves some out. The sample carries around 30,000 clones, nearly 90% recorded once. As for time point: week 11, during vaccination. Vaccination comprised doses that each held 300 ug of mutant IDH1 20-mer peptide, plus topical imiquimod. Germline CDR1 is MDHEN and CDR2 is SYDVKM. The V gene end was trimmed by 10 bases and the J gene end by 7 bases; junction bases not matched to a gene: 10. The CDR3 contains 14 residues. The chain recombines TRBV28 with TRBJ2-7; 13 positions agree with TRBD2. The sequence was collected from a young man with glioma. Sequences were derived from PBMCs, sampled from a glioma patient whose treatment included an IDH1 peptide vaccine. The CDR3 is CATHGLAGVDEQYF. The CDR3 region has the DNA TGTGCCACCCACGGACTAGCGGGAGTGGATGAGCAGTACTTC.